The 11 T cell receptor beta chains reported below all come from one sample, sequenced in a study of cytomegalovirus exposure and HLA in healthy donors. Repertoires were generated with immunoSEQ multiplex PCR, while TCRdb's copy carries only in-frame clones and drops some. The data contain about 400,000 clones, 86% of them singletons. The sample was PBMCs. Receptors originate from a woman aged 18-29 years in good health and CMV-seronegative.

This clone was detected once. This sequence joins TRBV28 and TRBJ1-1; no firm D call. The CDR3 extends over 13 amino acids. Trimming stripped 7 bases from V and 5 bases from J, with 14 bases between. Germline CDR1 MDHEN, CDR2 SYDVKM. CDR3 sequence: CASTPGGITEAFF. For the CDR3, the DNA is TGTGCCAGCACCCCTGGAGGGATTACTGAAGCTTTCTTT.

This clone was recorded only once. The chain is built from TRBV6-1 and TRBJ2-1; 7 nucleotides agree with TRBD1. CDR1 is MNHNS, CDR2 SASEGT, per germline. V lost 7 bases, J lost 0 bases, and 6 bases stayed unmatched. The CDR3 has 15 residues. This CDR3 is CASILDRVSYNEQFF. The CDR3 region has the DNA TGTGCCAGCATTCTTGACAGGGTCTCCTACAATGAGCAGTTCTTC.

The chain links TRBV4-1 to TRBJ2-7, with D possibly being TRBD1 (6 bases). This CDR3 has 16 amino acids. The V end was cut by 4 bases, the J end by 0 bases, with 16 bases between. Germline values: CDR1 MGHRA, CDR2 YSYEKL. CDR3 bases: TGCGCCAGCAGCCTAAGACAGGCTACGAGCTCCTACGAGCAGTACTTC. Translated, it gives CASSLRQATSSYEQYF.

The CDR3 loop is CASSLAPGDYNEQFF. CDR3 nucleotide sequence: TGCGCCAGCAGCTTGGCGCCAGGGGACTACAATGAGCAGTTCTTC. The V gene is TRBV5-1, the J gene TRBJ2-1, with D perhaps TRBD1 (6 bases). Trimming removed 0 bases at V and 3 bases at J, with 10 bases between. Germline V CDR1 and CDR2: SGHRS, YFSETQ. The CDR3 totals 15 residues.

V and J are TRBV27 and TRBJ2-5; D is undetermined. V lost 3 bases, J lost 1 base, and 9 bases lay in between. The CDR3 extends over 14 amino acids. Germline V gives CDR1 MNHEY, CDR2 SMNVEV (reference sequence). CDR3 sequence (DNA): TGTGCCAGCAGTTTGGCCCCCTTCCAAGAGACCCAGTACTTC. Translating it yields CASSLAPFQETQYF.

In this sample, this clone turned up once. The rearrangement joins TRBV15 to TRBJ2-1; tentative D call: TRBD1 (5 bases). Looked up from germline, CDR1 is LNHNV and CDR2 is YYDKDF (reference sequence). The CDR3 consists of 20 residues. V dropped 2 bases and J dropped 9 bases, with 32 bases sitting between them. The CDR3 loop reads CATSRKRQTPSVKQQVEQFF. The CDR3, as DNA: TGTGCCACCAGCAGAAAAAGACAAACCCCGTCGGTCAAGCAACAGGTTGAGCAGTTCTTC.

This sequence joins TRBV30 and TRBJ1-5, with D unclear. Between the trimmed V and J ends, which lost 5 bases and 0 bases, there was a span of 8 bases. Germline V gives CDR1 GTSNPN, CDR2 SVGIG (reference sequence). This CDR3 comprises 13 residues. CDR3 protein: CAWAGYSNQPQHF. The CDR3 bases are TGTGCCTGGGCGGGCTATAGCAATCAGCCCCAGCATTTT.

This clone occurred once. One junction end does not reproduce the germline sequence, and a read error may be involved. Other DNA variants within this sample encode the same CDR3. CDR3 residues: CSVEASGGYGYTF. CDR3 nucleotides: TGCAGCGTTGAAGCATCAGGGGGCTATGGCTACACTTTC. The rearrangement joins TRBV29-1 to TRBJ1-2, with 8 bases identical to TRBD1. CDR1 is SQVTM and CDR2 is ANQGSEA in the germline V gene. The CDR3 runs 13 residues.

The CDR3 nucleotides read TGTGCCAGCAGTTTAAAGCGGTGGGGGACAGGGGGGAACCCCATCACCTCTGGGGCCAACGTCCTGACTTTC. It codes for CASSLKRWGTGGNPITSGANVLTF. The chain is built from TRBV27 and TRBJ2-6; 11 positions match TRBD1. V trimming: 2 bases; J trimming: 0 bases; junction bases outside the gene matches: 21. Germline CDR1 is MNHEY and CDR2 is SMNVEV (reference sequence). This CDR3 has 24 amino acids.

The count of this clone is one. This sequence joins TRBV29-1 and TRBJ1-2; D is unresolved. Trimming took off 3 bases at V and 1 base at J, with 6 bases between the two ends. Looked up from germline, CDR1 is SQVTM and CDR2 is ANQGSEA. This CDR3 spans 12 amino acids. This CDR3 reads CSVEAVNYGYTF. The DNA for the CDR3 is TGCAGCGTTGAGGCCGTTAACTATGGCTACACCTTC.

This clone was recorded only once. The CDR3 DNA sequence: TGTGCCAGCAGTGATTTCCGGGACACCGGGCGCGAGCAGTACTTC. Its translation: CASSDFRDTGREQYF. This rearrangement joins TRBV25-1 to TRBJ2-7; possibly TRBD1 for D (6 bases). Germline V gene sequence: CDR1 MGHDK, CDR2 SYGVNS. V lost 3 bases to trimming and J lost 6 bases, with 18 bases between them. CDR3 size: 15 residues.